This T cell receptor beta chain was documented in a study of T cells in Graves' hyperthyroidism and ophthalmopathy. Researchers took RNA transcripts and amplified the TCR beta CDR3 regions from them. TCR CDR3 underwent first-round RT-PCR with the HTBI primer set. MiXCR, applied by TCRdb to the multiplex PCR reads, yields one record per CDR3 protein. The sample comprises some 300,000 distinct CDR3 sequences, approximately 16% of which are singletons, and around 34% rests with the top ten. This clonotype was counted between two and nine times. The sequenced material came from blood. The TCR originated in a young man with Graves' hyperthyroidism.

CDR3: CASSQAPTSRYTGELFF. DNA of the CDR3: TGTGCCAGCAGCCAAGCCCCGACTAGCAGATACACCGGGGAGCTGTTTTTT. This rearrangement joins TRBV3-1 to TRBJ2-2; 7 nucleotides align to TRBD2. The CDR3 spans 17 residues. After removal of 1 base from V and 3 bases from J, the junction contained 8 bases not matched to a gene. Germline V gene data show CDR1 as LGHDT and CDR2 as YNNKEL (reference sequence).